This TCR beta chain was captured in a study of blood T cell repertoires in COVID-19. TCRdb's table, derived via immunoSEQ multiplex PCR, lists solely in-frame clones and lacks some. This table has tens of thousands of clones, approximately 90% appearing once. From germline, CDR1 is SGHRS and CDR2 YFSETQ. V was cut by 8 bases and J by 6 bases, with 18 bases left in between. There are 13 residues in the CDR3. The receptor comes from a human donor with active COVID-19. The donor label of this sample is uncertain. Sequenced sample: peripheral blood. The chain uses TRBV5-1 and TRBJ2-7, with D possibly matching TRBD1 (7 bases). This chain's CDR3 is CASSTGVEGEQYF. In nucleotides, the CDR3 is TGCGCCAGTAGCACAGGGGTGGAGGGCGAGCAGTACTTC.